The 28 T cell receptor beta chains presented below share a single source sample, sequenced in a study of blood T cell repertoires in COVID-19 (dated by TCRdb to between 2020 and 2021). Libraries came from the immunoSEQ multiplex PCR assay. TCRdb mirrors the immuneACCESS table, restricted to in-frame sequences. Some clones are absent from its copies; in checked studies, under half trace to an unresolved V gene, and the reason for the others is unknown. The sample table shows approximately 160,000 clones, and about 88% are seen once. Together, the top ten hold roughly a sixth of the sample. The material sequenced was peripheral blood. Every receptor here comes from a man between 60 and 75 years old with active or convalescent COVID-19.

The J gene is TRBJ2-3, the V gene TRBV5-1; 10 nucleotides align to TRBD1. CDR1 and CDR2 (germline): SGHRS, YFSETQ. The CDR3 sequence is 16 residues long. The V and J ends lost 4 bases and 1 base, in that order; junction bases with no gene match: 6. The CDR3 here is CASSLRQGAGTDTQYF. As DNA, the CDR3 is TGCGCCAGCAGCCTCCGACAGGGGGCCGGCACAGATACGCAGTATTTT.

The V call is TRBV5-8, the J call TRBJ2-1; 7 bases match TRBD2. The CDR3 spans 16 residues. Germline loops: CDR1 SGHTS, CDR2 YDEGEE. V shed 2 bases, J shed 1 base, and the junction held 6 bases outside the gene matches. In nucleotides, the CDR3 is TGTGCCAGCAGCTTAGGACTAGGGATGTCCTACAATGAGCAGTTCTTC. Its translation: CASSLGLGMSYNEQFF.

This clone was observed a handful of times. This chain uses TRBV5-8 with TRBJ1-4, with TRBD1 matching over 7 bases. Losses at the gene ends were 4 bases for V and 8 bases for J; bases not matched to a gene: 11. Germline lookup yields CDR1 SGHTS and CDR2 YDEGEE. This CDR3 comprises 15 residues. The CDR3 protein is CASSLTQGVVEKLFF. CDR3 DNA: TGTGCCAGCAGCCTGACCCAGGGGGTTGTCGAAAAACTGTTTTTT.

In DNA, the CDR3 is TGTGCCAGCAGCTTACCAGACTTGAACACTGAAGCTTTCTTT. As protein: CASSLPDLNTEAFF. The V call is TRBV7-9, the J call TRBJ1-1; D unresolved. The CDR3 runs to 14 residues. V shed 2 bases and J shed 0 bases, with 7 bases lying between them. Germline V gene lookup returns CDR1 SEHNR and CDR2 FQNEAQ (reference sequence). Full variable domain (rest looked up from reference TRBV7-9 and TRBJ1-1): DTGVSQNPRHKITKRGQNVTFRCDPISEHNRLYWYRQTLGQGPEFLTYFQNEAQLEKSRLLSDRFSAERPKGSFSTLEIQRTEQGDSAMYLCASSLPDLNTEAFFGQGTRLTVV.

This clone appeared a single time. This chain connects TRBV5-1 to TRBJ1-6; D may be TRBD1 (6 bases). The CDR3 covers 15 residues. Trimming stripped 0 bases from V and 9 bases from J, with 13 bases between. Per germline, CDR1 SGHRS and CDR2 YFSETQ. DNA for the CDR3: TGCGCCAGCAGCTTGGGAGGGGGAAATGGTTCACCCCTCCACTTT. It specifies CASSLGGGNGSPLHF.

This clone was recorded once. The CDR3 DNA reads as TGTGCCAGCAGTCCCTCCCTAACCGGGGGGATATACTCTGGCTACACCTTC. Amino acids: CASSPSLTGGIYSGYTF. V and J are TRBV5-6 and TRBJ1-2; D is possibly TRBD1 (5 bases). V was clipped by 5 bases and J by 7 bases, with 27 bases between them. This CDR3 contains 17 residues. The germline V gene has CDR1 SGHDT and CDR2 YYEEEE.

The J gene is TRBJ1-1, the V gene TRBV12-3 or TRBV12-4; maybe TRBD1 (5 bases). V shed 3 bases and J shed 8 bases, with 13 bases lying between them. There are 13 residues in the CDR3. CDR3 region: CASSFLEQGEAFF. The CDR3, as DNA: TGTGCCAGCAGTTTTCTGGAGCAGGGAGAAGCTTTCTTT.

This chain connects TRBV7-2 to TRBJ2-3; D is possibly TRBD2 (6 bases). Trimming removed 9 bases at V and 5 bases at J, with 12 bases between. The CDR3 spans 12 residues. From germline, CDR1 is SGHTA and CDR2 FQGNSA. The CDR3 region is CASEGGKDTQYF. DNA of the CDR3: TGTGCCAGTGAGGGCGGGAAAGATACGCAGTATTTT.

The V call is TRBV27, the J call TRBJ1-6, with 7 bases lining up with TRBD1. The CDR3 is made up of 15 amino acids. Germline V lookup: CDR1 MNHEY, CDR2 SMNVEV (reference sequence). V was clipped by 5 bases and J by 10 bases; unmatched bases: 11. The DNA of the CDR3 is TGTGCCAGCAGTCTCCACCGGGACAGAGGGTCACCCCTCCACTTT. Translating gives CASSLHRDRGSPLHF.

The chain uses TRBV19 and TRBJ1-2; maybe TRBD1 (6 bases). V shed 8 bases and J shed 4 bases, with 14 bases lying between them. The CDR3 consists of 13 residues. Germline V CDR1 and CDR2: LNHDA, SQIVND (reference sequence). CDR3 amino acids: CASQETGAYGYTF. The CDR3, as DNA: TGTGCCAGTCAGGAGACAGGTGCCTATGGCTACACCTTC.

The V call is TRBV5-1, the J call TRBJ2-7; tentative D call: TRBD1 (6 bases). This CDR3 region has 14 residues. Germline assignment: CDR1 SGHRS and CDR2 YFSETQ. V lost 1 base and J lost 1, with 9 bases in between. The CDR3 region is CASSLYRESYEQYF. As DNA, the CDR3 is TGCGCCAGCAGCTTGTACAGGGAGTCCTACGAGCAGTACTTC. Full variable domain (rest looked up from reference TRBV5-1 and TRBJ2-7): KAGVTQTPRYLIKTRGQQVTLSCSPISGHRSVSWYQQTPGQGLQFLFEYFSETQRNKGNFPGRFSGRQFSNSRSEMNVSTLELGDSALYLCASSLYRESYEQYFGPGTRLTVT.

CDR3 bases: TGCAGCGTGACGGGGGCAGGGGGCACTGAAGCTTTCTTT. It encodes CSVTGAGGTEAFF. The rearrangement joins TRBV29-1 to TRBJ1-1, with 7 bases identical to TRBD1. Trimming at V came to 6 bases and at J to 4 bases, leaving 8 bases not matched to a gene. This CDR3 region has 13 residues. The V gene's germline CDR1 is SQVTM and CDR2 ANQGSEA.

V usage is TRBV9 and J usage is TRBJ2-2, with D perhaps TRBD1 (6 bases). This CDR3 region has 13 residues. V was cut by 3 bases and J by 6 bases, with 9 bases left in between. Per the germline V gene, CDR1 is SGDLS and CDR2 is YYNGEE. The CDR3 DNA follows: TGTGCCAGCAGCGCCAGACAGGCCGGGGAGCTGTTTTTT. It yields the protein CASSARQAGELFF.

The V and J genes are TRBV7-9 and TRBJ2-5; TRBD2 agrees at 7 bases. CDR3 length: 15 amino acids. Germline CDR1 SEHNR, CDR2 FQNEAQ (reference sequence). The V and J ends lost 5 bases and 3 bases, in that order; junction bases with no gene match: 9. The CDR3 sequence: CASSTGLKVKETQYF. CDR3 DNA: TGTGCCAGCAGCACGGGACTAAAAGTCAAAGAGACCCAGTACTTC.

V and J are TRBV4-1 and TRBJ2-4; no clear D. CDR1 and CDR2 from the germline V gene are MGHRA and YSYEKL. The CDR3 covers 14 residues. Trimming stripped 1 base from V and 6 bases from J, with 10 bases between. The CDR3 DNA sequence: TGCGCCAGCAGCCAAGTTCGGTACCCAAACATTCAGTACTTC. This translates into CASSQVRYPNIQYF.

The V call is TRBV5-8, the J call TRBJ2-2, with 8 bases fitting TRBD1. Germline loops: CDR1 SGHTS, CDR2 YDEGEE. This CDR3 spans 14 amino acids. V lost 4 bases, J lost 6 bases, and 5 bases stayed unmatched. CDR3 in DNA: TGTGCCAGCAGCCCATTGACAGGGGCCGGGGAGCTGTTTTTT. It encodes CASSPLTGAGELFF. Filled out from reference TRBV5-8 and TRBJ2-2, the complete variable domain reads EAGVTQSPTHLIKTRGQQATLRCSPISGHTSVYWYQQALGLGLQFLLWYDEGEERNRGNFPPRFSGRQFPNYSSELNVNALELEDSALYLCASSPLTGAGELFFGEGSRLTVL.

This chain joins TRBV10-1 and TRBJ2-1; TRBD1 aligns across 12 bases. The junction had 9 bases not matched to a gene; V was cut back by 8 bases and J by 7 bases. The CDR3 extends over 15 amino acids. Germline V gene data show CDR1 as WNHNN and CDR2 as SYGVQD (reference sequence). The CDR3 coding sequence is TGCGCCAGCTCCCCGGGGACAGGGGGCACAAATGAGCAGTTCTTC. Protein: CASSPGTGGTNEQFF.

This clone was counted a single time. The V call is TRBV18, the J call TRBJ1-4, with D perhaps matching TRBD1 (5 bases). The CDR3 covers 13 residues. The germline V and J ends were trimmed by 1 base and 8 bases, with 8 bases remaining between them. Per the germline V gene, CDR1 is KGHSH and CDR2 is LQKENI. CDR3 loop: CASSPQGHEKLFF. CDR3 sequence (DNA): TGTGCCAGCTCACCACAGGGGCACGAAAAACTGTTTTTT.

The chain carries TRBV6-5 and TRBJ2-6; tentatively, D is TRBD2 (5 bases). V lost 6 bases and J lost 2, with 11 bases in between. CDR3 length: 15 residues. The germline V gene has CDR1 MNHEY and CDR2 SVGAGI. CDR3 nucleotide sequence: TGTGCCAGCAGCCACGAGGGTACTGGGGCCAACGTCCTGACTTTC. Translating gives CASSHEGTGANVLTF.

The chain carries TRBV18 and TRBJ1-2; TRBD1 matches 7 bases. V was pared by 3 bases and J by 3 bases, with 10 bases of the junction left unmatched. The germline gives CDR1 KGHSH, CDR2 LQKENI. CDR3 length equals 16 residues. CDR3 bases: TGTGCCAGCTCACCCGGGACAGACTCAACCTACTATGGCTACACCTTC. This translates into CASSPGTDSTYYGYTF. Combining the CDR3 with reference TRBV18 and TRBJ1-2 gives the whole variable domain NAGVMQNPRHLVRRRGQEARLRCSPMKGHSHVYWYRQLPEEGLKFMVYLQKENIIDESGMPKERFSAEFPKEGPSILRIQQVVRGDSAAYFCASSPGTDSTYYGYTFGSGTRLTVV.

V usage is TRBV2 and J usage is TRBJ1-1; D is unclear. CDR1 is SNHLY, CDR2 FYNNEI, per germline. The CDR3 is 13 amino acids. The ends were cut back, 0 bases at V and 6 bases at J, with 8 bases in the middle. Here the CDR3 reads CASSEAGLPEAFF. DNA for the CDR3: TGTGCCAGCAGTGAAGCAGGACTACCTGAAGCTTTCTTT.

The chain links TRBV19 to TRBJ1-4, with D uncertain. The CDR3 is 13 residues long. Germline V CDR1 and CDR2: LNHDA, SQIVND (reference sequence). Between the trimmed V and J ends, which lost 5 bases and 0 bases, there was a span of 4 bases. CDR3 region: CASSVSTNEKLFF. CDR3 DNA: TGTGCCAGTAGTGTCTCAACTAATGAAAAACTGTTTTTT. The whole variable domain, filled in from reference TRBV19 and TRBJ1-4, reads DGGITQSPKYLFRKEGQNVTLSCEQNLNHDAMYWYRQDPGQGLRLIYYSQIVNDFQKGDIAEGYSVSREKKESFPLTVTSAQKNPTAFYLCASSVSTNEKLFFGSGTQLSVL.

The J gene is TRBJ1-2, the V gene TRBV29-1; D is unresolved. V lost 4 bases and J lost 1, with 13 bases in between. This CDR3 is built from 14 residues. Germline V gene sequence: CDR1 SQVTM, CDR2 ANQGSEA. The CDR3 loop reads CSVVNEFGNYGYTF. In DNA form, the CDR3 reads TGCAGCGTTGTTAACGAGTTCGGTAACTATGGCTACACCTTC.

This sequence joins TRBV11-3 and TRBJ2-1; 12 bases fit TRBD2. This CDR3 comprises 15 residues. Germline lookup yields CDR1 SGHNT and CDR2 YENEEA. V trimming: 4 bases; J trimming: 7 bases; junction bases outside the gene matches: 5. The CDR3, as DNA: TGTGCCAGCAGCTCAGCTAGCGGGGGGGTTAATGAGCAGTTCTTC. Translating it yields CASSSASGGVNEQFF.

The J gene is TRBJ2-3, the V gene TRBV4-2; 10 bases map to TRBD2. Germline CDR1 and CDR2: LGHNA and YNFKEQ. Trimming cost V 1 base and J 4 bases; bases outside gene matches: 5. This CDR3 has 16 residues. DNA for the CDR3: TGTGCCAGCAGCCAAGTTCCTAGCGGGAGCCCAGATACGCAGTATTTT. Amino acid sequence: CASSQVPSGSPDTQYF.

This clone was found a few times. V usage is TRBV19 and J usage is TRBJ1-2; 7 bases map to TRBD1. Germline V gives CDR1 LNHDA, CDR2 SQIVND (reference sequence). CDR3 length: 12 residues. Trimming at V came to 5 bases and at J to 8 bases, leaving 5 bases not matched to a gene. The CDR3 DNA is TGTGCCAGTAGTGACAGGGACCACGGCTACACCTTC. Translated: CASSDRDHGYTF.

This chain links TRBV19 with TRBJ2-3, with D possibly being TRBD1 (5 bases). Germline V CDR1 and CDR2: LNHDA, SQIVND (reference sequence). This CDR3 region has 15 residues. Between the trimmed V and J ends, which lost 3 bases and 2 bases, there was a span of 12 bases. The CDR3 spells CASSIRQRPTDTQYF. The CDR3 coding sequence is TGTGCCAGTAGTATTCGACAGAGACCCACAGATACGCAGTATTTT.

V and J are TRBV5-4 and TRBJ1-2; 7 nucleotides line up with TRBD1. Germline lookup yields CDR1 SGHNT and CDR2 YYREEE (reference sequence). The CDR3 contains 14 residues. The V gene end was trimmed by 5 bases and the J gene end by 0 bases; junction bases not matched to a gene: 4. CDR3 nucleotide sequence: TGTGCCAGCAGGGACGGACAGGCTAACTATGGCTACACCTTC. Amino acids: CASRDGQANYGYTF.